The 32 T cell receptor beta chains below come from one sample, sequenced in a study of regulatory T cells in long-lasting Graves disease. Relying on iRepertoire HTBI primers and Arm-PCR of CDR3 regions, the team built TCR beta libraries. TCRdb re-analysed the multiplex PCR reads in MiXCR, keeping a single row per CDR3 protein. The sample contains under 300,000 distinct CDR3 sequences, 20% to 25% of which appear only once. Stated time point: newly diagnosed GD, antithyroid drugs for less than 3 months. There was RNA extracted from PBMCs, and the TCR library was made from it. The specimen comprised peripheral blood mononuclear cells (PBMCs), sampled at new diagnosis, from a patient treated with antithyroid drugs. These receptor sequences come from a female donor with Graves disease.

This clonotype was counted a few times. This chain joins TRBV13 and TRBJ1-3, with 7 nucleotides matching TRBD1. Germline V gene data show CDR1 as PRHDT and CDR2 as FYEKMQ (reference sequence). The CDR3 sequence is 16 residues long. V was pared by 2 bases and J by 0 bases, with 4 bases of the junction left unmatched. CDR3 loop: CASSLLGTASGNTIYF. CDR3 in DNA: TGTGCCAGCAGCTTACTGGGGACAGCCTCTGGAAACACCATATATTTT.

This clonotype was seen repeatedly, ten times or more. The rearrangement joins TRBV20-1 to TRBJ2-2; 9 bases are a match to TRBD2. Per germline, CDR1 DFQATT and CDR2 SNEGSKA (reference sequence). The CDR3 length is 16 residues. Trimming cost V 2 bases and J 2 bases; bases outside gene matches: 6. CDR3 coding DNA: TGCAGTGCTAGACCAGCGGGAGGTTCAAACACCGGGGAGCTGTTTTTT. Translating gives CSARPAGGSNTGELFF.

This clonotype was recorded at least ten times. The rearrangement links TRBV20-1 to TRBJ1-4, with TRBD1 as a possible D gene (5 bases). The CDR3 covers 15 residues. V was pared by 5 bases and J by 7 bases, with 20 bases between. Germline loops: CDR1 DFQATT, CDR2 SNEGSKA (reference sequence). In DNA form, the CDR3 reads TGCAGTGCTGCCGGGACGGCGGACCTTGCTGAAAAACTGTTTTTT. Its translation is CSAAGTADLAEKLFF.

The chain combines TRBV24-1 with TRBJ1-1, with D maybe TRBD1 (5 bases). V lost 2 bases to trimming and J lost 5 bases, with 17 bases between them. The CDR3 loop spans 16 amino acids. The V gene's germline CDR1 is KGHDR and CDR2 SFDVKD. This CDR3 is CATSDWGRAGETEAFF. For the CDR3, the DNA is TGTGCCACCAGTGATTGGGGCAGGGCGGGCGAAACTGAAGCTTTCTTT.

The sample holds many counts of this clonotype. The V gene is TRBV6-9, the J gene TRBJ2-3, with D tentatively TRBD1 (5 bases). Germline CDR1 is MNHGY and CDR2 is SVAAGI. The ends were cut back, 3 bases at V and 4 bases at J, with 11 bases in the middle. The CDR3 contains 14 residues. CDR3 DNA sequence: TGTGCCAGCAGTTACTCTAAGGGGTCAGATACGCAGTATTTT. As protein: CASSYSKGSDTQYF.

Many counts were recorded for this clonotype. The chain uses TRBV19 and TRBJ1-5; 9 nucleotides agree with TRBD1. Trimming took 5 bases from V and 6 from J; bases not matched to a gene: 5. Germline V CDR1 and CDR2: LNHDA, SQIVND (reference sequence). The CDR3 has 14 residues. CDR3 in amino acids: CASSGTGMFQPQHF. DNA of the CDR3: TGTGCCAGTAGTGGGACAGGGATGTTTCAGCCCCAGCATTTT.

A remark on this clonotype: This may be a read error, as it is one base from a much larger clone. The chain couples TRBV12-3 or TRBV12-4 to TRBJ2-7; TRBD1 matches at 10 bases. V shed 8 bases and J 7 bases; nucleotides not matched to a gene: 11. CDR3 length: 14 amino acids. The CDR3 is CASLPGQGNNEQYF. The CDR3 coding sequence is TGTGCCAGCCTACCGGGACAGGGGAACAATGAGCAGTACTTC.

The rearrangement uses TRBV5-1 and TRBJ2-5; 10 nucleotides line up with TRBD2. There are 15 residues in the CDR3. Per germline, CDR1 SGHRS and CDR2 YFSETQ. V trimming: 6 bases; J trimming: 0 bases; junction bases outside the gene matches: 5. The CDR3 loop reads CASMISGRYQETQYF. The CDR3 nucleotides are TGCGCCAGCATGATTAGCGGGAGGTACCAAGAGACCCAGTACTTC.

The sample holds many counts of this clonotype. This sequence joins TRBV5-1 and TRBJ2-1, with 8 nucleotides matching TRBD1. V dropped 0 bases and J dropped 0; count of bases not matched to a gene: 2. This CDR3 contains 16 residues. Germline loops: CDR1 SGHRS, CDR2 YFSETQ. As DNA, the CDR3 is TGCGCCAGCAGCTTGGCCCAGGGGGCCTCCTACAATGAGCAGTTCTTC. Its protein product is CASSLAQGASYNEQFF. The variable domain in full, completed from reference TRBV5-1 and TRBJ2-1, reads KAGVTQTPRYLIKTRGQQVTLSCSPISGHRSVSWYQQTPGQGLQFLFEYFSETQRNKGNFPGRFSGRQFSNSRSEMNVSTLELGDSALYLCASSLAQGASYNEQFFGPGTRLTVL.

This clonotype was seen a handful of times. This CDR3 is CASSKGLSGKNIQYF. CDR3 sequence (DNA): TGTGCCAGCAGTAAGGGGCTCTCCGGCAAAAACATTCAGTACTTC. The gene calls are TRBV28 and TRBJ2-4; tentatively, D is TRBD1 (5 bases). This CDR3 region has 15 residues. Trimming cost V 5 bases and J 3 bases, with 14 bases left between them. Germline V CDR1 and CDR2: MDHEN, SYDVKM.

In its sample, this clonotype was seen many times. The chain combines TRBV19 with TRBJ2-7; maybe TRBD1 (6 bases). CDR1 LNHDA and CDR2 SQIVND come from the germline V gene (reference sequence). This CDR3 has 12 amino acids. V was clipped by 11 bases and J by 5 bases, with 16 bases between them. CDR3 sequence: CARQGNDDEQYF. The CDR3 bases are TGTGCCCGCCAGGGGAATGACGACGAGCAGTACTTC.

This clonotype was seen at least ten times. The V gene is TRBV20-1, the J gene TRBJ2-5; 10 bases match TRBD1. This CDR3 spans 17 amino acids. J lost 4 bases, V lost 1 base, and 12 bases had no gene match. Looked up from germline, CDR1 is DFQATT and CDR2 is SNEGSKA (reference sequence). DNA of the CDR3: TGCAGTGCTAGAGGGGACAGGGGATCCGGAGGGGCAGAGACCCAGTACTTC. Protein sequence: CSARGDRGSGGAETQYF.

This clonotype has at least ten counts. The J gene is TRBJ1-1, the V gene TRBV12-3 or TRBV12-4; 7 bases fit TRBD1. V dropped 6 bases and J dropped 3; count of bases not matched to a gene: 10. The CDR3 is made up of 15 amino acids. CDR3 residues: CASSRPGQHHTEAFF. The DNA for the CDR3 is TGTGCCAGCAGCAGACCGGGACAGCATCACACTGAAGCTTTCTTT.

This chain joins TRBV28 and TRBJ2-1; tentatively, D is TRBD2 (6 bases). The ends were cut back, 3 bases at V and 4 bases at J, with 13 bases in the middle. The CDR3 extends over 15 amino acids. The germline V gene has CDR1 MDHEN and CDR2 SYDVKM. The CDR3 sequence is CASSFVGRTYNEQFF. As DNA, the CDR3 is TGTGCCAGCAGTTTCGTCGGGAGAACGTACAATGAGCAGTTCTTC.

At least ten counts were recorded for this clonotype. The rearrangement links TRBV12-3 or TRBV12-4 to TRBJ2-3; 8 bases are shared with TRBD2. Trimming took 5 bases from V and 5 from J; bases not matched to a gene: 9. The CDR3 length is 15 residues. Written as DNA, the CDR3 is TGTGCCAGCAGTGAAGGACTAGCCGGGGTAGATACGCAGTATTTT. Translation: CASSEGLAGVDTQYF.

The table lists this clonotype with many counts. This chain uses TRBV28 with TRBJ1-2; D call uncertain. This CDR3 region has 14 residues. V was clipped by 7 bases and J by 3 bases, with 15 bases between them. The germline V gene has CDR1 MDHEN and CDR2 SYDVKM. The CDR3 loop is CASIPGSVHYGYTF. For the CDR3, the DNA is TGTGCCAGCATCCCGGGAAGCGTGCACTATGGCTACACCTTC.

There are many counts of this clonotype. V gene TRBV25-1 combines with J gene TRBJ1-5; D unclear. V gave up 2 bases and J gave up 3 bases, with 14 bases separating them. Germline-derived CDR1 and CDR2 are MGHDK and SYGVNS. The CDR3 consists of 16 residues. The CDR3 DNA follows: TGTGCCAGCAGTGAACCGACGGGCAAGTTCAATCAGCCCCAGCATTTT. It specifies CASSEPTGKFNQPQHF.

This clonotype has a count of ten or more. The chain couples TRBV28 to TRBJ1-2; D may be TRBD1 (6 bases). The CDR3 has 14 amino acids. The germline V and J ends were trimmed by 6 bases and 7 bases, with 18 bases remaining between them. Germline CDR1 is MDHEN and CDR2 is SYDVKM. The CDR3 DNA sequence: TGTGCCAGCAGATCTACAGGGAATGCGGCTGGCTACACCTTC. Translating it yields CASRSTGNAAGYTF.

The table lists this clonotype with a few counts. Just one base apart from a much larger clone, this may be a read error. The rearrangement uses TRBV12-3 or TRBV12-4 and TRBJ2-1; possible D gene TRBD1, 6 bases. This CDR3 contains 15 residues. V shed 6 bases and J shed 6 bases, with 18 bases lying between them. The CDR3 spells CASRTGTRGINEQFF. In nucleotides, the CDR3 is TGTGCCAGCAGGACCGGGACAAGGGGCATCAATGAGCAGTTCTTC.

This clonotype has ten or more counts. CDR3: CSARAGGEQFF. CDR3 bases: TGCAGTGCTAGAGCGGGGGGTGAGCAGTTCTTC. V is TRBV20-1 and J is TRBJ2-1, with 7 bases aligning to TRBD2. Per germline, CDR1 DFQATT and CDR2 SNEGSKA (reference sequence). This CDR3 contains 11 residues. With 1 base clipped from V and 9 bases from J, the junction kept 0 bases outside the gene matches.

The J gene is TRBJ2-1, the V gene TRBV5-1; D is uncertain. The DNA end favors TRBJ2-5, so the J call may be wrong. In germline, CDR1 is SGHRS, CDR2 YFSETQ. CDR3 length: 12 residues. The CDR3 region has the DNA TGCGCCAGCAGATCGGATCAAGAGACCCAGTACTTC. This translates into CASRSDQETQYF.

This clonotype was seen at least ten times. The chain couples TRBV9 to TRBJ2-5; 8 bases agree with TRBD2. Germline V gives CDR1 SGDLS, CDR2 YYNGEE. This CDR3 has 16 residues. V was pared by 0 bases and J by 1 base, with 5 bases of the junction left unmatched. The CDR3 is CASSVGFSGVQETQYF. The CDR3 DNA sequence: TGTGCCAGCAGCGTAGGTTTTAGCGGGGTCCAAGAGACCCAGTACTTC.

This clonotype was observed at least ten times. The chain couples TRBV20-1 to TRBJ1-1; D unresolved. V was trimmed by 6 bases and J by 1 base, leaving 9 bases between them. Germline CDR1 DFQATT, CDR2 SNEGSKA (reference sequence). There are 12 residues in the CDR3. For the CDR3, the DNA is TGCAGTGCCCCGGACGGGAACACTGAAGCTTTCTTT. Protein: CSAPDGNTEAFF.

Concerning this clonotype itself: Given a much more abundant clone one base away, this may be a read error. The chain combines TRBV5-1 with TRBJ2-2; a possible D gene is TRBD1 (6 bases). The CDR3 is 15 residues long. Trimming pared 1 base from V and 4 bases from J, leaving 11 bases between. Germline V gives CDR1 SGHRS, CDR2 YFSETQ. CDR3 residues: CASSLLGAGTGELFF. CDR3 DNA: TGCGCCAGCAGCTTGTTGGGGGCGGGCACCGGGGAGCTGTTTTTT.

Ten or more counts support this clonotype. The V call is TRBV20-1, the J call TRBJ1-1; D gene unclear. V gave up 6 bases and J gave up 5 bases, with 16 bases separating them. The germline V gene encodes CDR1 DFQATT and CDR2 SNEGSKA (reference sequence). This CDR3 comprises 13 residues. In DNA form, the CDR3 reads TGCAGTGCCTTGACTCCCAGGCATACTGAAGCTTTCTTT. This gives the protein CSALTPRHTEAFF.

This clonotype appeared many times. The J gene is TRBJ2-1, the V gene TRBV6-2 or TRBV6-3, with TRBD1 matching over 8 bases. CDR3 length equals 16 residues. The germline CDR1 and CDR2 sequences are MNHEY and SVGEGT. J was trimmed by 4 bases and V by 10 bases; bases with no gene match: 15. CDR3 loop: CAISRGRTGYYNEQFF. For the CDR3, the DNA is TGTGCCATTTCCCGGGGCCGGACAGGGTATTACAATGAGCAGTTCTTC.

Ten or more counts support this clonotype. This chain uses TRBV20-1 with TRBJ2-5, with 7 bases lining up with TRBD1. Looked up from germline, CDR1 is DFQATT and CDR2 is SNEGSKA (reference sequence). CDR3 length: 14 amino acids. V lost 6 bases to trimming and J lost 3 bases; unmatched junction nucleotides: 10. CDR3 sequence reads: CSAPRGKVEETQYF. The CDR3 region has the DNA TGCAGTGCCCCCAGGGGGAAGGTCGAAGAGACCCAGTACTTC.

This clonotype occurred many times. V usage is TRBV7-2 and J usage is TRBJ2-7, with D possibly matching TRBD1 (6 bases). The CDR3 is made up of 12 amino acids. Trimming stripped 5 bases from V and 7 bases from J, with 12 bases between. Per germline, CDR1 SGHTA and CDR2 FQGNSA. The CDR3 protein is CASSLQGFEQYF. DNA for the CDR3: TGTGCCAGCAGCCTACAGGGATTTGAGCAGTACTTC.

The sample holds many counts of this clonotype. The CDR3, as DNA: TGTGCCAGCAGTGCCTTCACCTCGGGAGGGGGAGGCTACACCTTC. Protein sequence: CASSAFTSGGGGYTF. The chain links TRBV25-1 to TRBJ1-2; a possible D gene is TRBD1 (6 bases). The CDR3 totals 15 residues. Germline-derived CDR1 and CDR2 are MGHDK and SYGVNS. The V end was cut by 4 bases, the J end by 8 bases, with 20 bases between.

This clonotype was recorded many times. This chain uses TRBV10-1 with TRBJ2-6, with D uncertain. The germline gives CDR1 WNHNN, CDR2 SYGVQD (reference sequence). CDR3 length: 15 amino acids. V was clipped by 3 bases and J by 2 bases, with 8 bases between them. CDR3 region: CASSEGRTGANVLTF. CDR3 in DNA: TGCGCCAGCAGTGAAGGAAGAACTGGGGCCAACGTCCTGACTTTC.

The rearrangement joins TRBV7-9 to TRBJ1-5; D is unresolved. The germline CDR1 and CDR2 sequences are SEHNR and FQNEAQ (reference sequence). The CDR3 is 14 residues long. The V end was cut by 4 bases, the J end by 5 bases, with 12 bases between. The CDR3 reads CASSSDRSDQPQHF. The CDR3 coding sequence is TGTGCCAGCAGCTCGGACCGTTCCGATCAGCCCCAGCATTTT.

This clonotype was seen ten or more times. This sequence joins TRBV12-3 or TRBV12-4 and TRBJ2-7; TRBD1 is a possible D gene (5 bases). The CDR3 spans 12 residues. V dropped 5 bases and J dropped 5 bases, with 10 bases sitting between them. In nucleotides, the CDR3 is TGTGCCAGCAGTAGACAGTATAACGAGCAGTACTTC. Protein: CASSRQYNEQYF.